This is a list of T cell receptor beta chains from one sample in a study of T cells in Graves' hyperthyroidism and ophthalmopathy. TCRdb reanalysed the multiplex PCR reads using MiXCR and keeps one entry per CDR3 protein. Of just over 550,000 distinct CDR3 sequences in the sample, 35% to 55% were seen once. Sequencing used peripheral blood or thyroid tissue (not recorded which). These TCRs come from a woman in her late teens or twenties with Graves' hyperthyroidism. Both conserved end residues are part of each CDR3. D genes are given only for firm matches. A row's size may be missing; if present it is once, few, many or a size class.

D,J,length,size,V,CDR3,DNA
-,TRBJ1-4,14,-,TRBV20-1,CSARMRGTNEKLFF,TGCAGTGCTAGGATGCGGGGGACTAATGAAAAACTGTTTTTT
TRBD1,TRBJ1-2,14,-,TRBV29-1,CSTLSGTVHYGYTF,TGCAGCACCTTATCGGGGACAGTCCACTATGGCTACACCTTC
TRBD2,TRBJ2-7,17,-,TRBV10-3,CAISPGLAGGGSYEQYF,TGTGCCATCAGTCCGGGACTAGCGGGAGGCGGGTCCTACGAGCAGTACTTC
-,TRBJ2-5,12,many,TRBV29-1,CSVEEVSQTQYF,TGCAGCGTTGAAGAGGTTAGCCAGACCCAGTACTTC
-,TRBJ1-1,18,few,TRBV2,CASSYADGNTWRWTEAFF,TGTGCCAGCAGTTACGCCGACGGGAATACTTGGAGATGGACTGAAGCTTTCTTT
TRBD1,TRBJ1-6,14,-,TRBV25-1,CASSELGQGSPLHF,TGTGCCAGCAGTGAATTGGGACAGGGTTCACCCCTCCACTTT
TRBD1,TRBJ1-4,15,-,TRBV12-5,CASGLGTGLGEKLFF,TGTGCTAGTGGTTTGGGGACAGGTTTGGGGGAAAAACTGTTTTTT
TRBD1,TRBJ1-6,15,-,TRBV7-3,CASSSRQGQDSPLHF,TGTGCCAGCAGCTCTCGACAGGGGCAGGATTCACCCCTCCACTTT
TRBD2,TRBJ2-7,16,few,TRBV24-1,CATSDSRLAGALEQYF,TGTGCCACCAGTGATTCAAGACTAGCGGGAGCACTCGAGCAGTACTTC
-,TRBJ2-2,12,many,TRBV29-1,CSVATNTGELFF,TGCAGCGTTGCAACGAACACCGGGGAGCTGTTTTTT
-,TRBJ1-1,12,few,TRBV7-9,CASSLEGPEAFF,TGTGCCAGCAGCTTAGAAGGTCCTGAAGCTTTCTTT
TRBD1,TRBJ2-7,14,-,TRBV7-9,CASSLGDRDDEQYF,TGTGCCAGCAGTCTAGGGGACAGGGACGACGAGCAGTACTTC
-,TRBJ2-3,10,few,TRBV29-1,CSGQQDTQYF,TGCAGCGGCCAGCAAGATACGCAGTATTTT
-,TRBJ2-7,14,-,TRBV2,CASSPTATPYEQYF,TGTGCCAGCAGCCCCACGGCGACCCCCTACGAGCAGTACTTC
-,TRBJ2-7,14,-,TRBV7-9,CASSQAWGEYEQYF,TGTGCCAGCAGCCAAGCCTGGGGCGAGTACGAGCAGTACTTC
TRBD2,TRBJ2-7,16,once,TRBV11-2,CASTPGTSGSMYEQYF,TGTGCCAGCACCCCAGGGACTAGCGGGAGTATGTACGAGCAGTACTTC
-,TRBJ2-7,13,once,TRBV20-1,CSAREGGDYEQYF,TGCAGTGCTAGGGAGGGAGGCGACTACGAGCAGTACTTC
TRBD1,TRBJ2-6,16,-,TRBV24-1,CATSARDRAGANVLTF,TGTGCCACCAGTGCTAGGGACAGGGCTGGGGCCAACGTCCTGACTTTC
-,TRBJ2-5,11,-,TRBV10-3,CAIREGETQYF,TGTGCCATCAGGGAAGGGGAGACCCAGTACTTC
TRBD2,TRBJ2-5,18,-,TRBV7-2,CASSLDRRRLASYETQYF,TGTGCCAGCAGCTTAGATCGGAGAAGACTAGCTTCTTATGAGACCCAGTACTTC
-,TRBJ2-7,15,-,TRBV11-2,CASSQDSGPDYEQYF,TGCGCCAGCAGCCAAGATTCGGGACCAGACTACGAGCAGTACTTC
-,TRBJ2-2,15,-,TRBV7-9,CASSLAARVGGELFF,TGTGCCAGCAGCTTAGCGGCTCGGGTCGGCGGGGAGCTGTTTTTT
-,TRBJ2-6,15,-,TRBV6-6,CASSTDPSGANVLTF,TGTGCCAGCAGCACTGATCCCTCTGGGGCCAACGTCCTGACTTTC
TRBD1,TRBJ1-1,15,many,TRBV25-1,CASSGLDRGGTEAFF,TGTGCCAGCAGTGGACTGGACAGGGGGGGAACTGAAGCTTTCTTT
-,TRBJ1-1,13,-,TRBV6-5,CVILVGVNTEAFF,TGTGTTATTCTAGTTGGCGTGAACACTGAAGCTTTCTTT
-,TRBJ1-5,15,-,TRBV25-1,CASPGAAWGNQPQHF,TGTGCCAGCCCTGGCGCGGCATGGGGCAATCAGCCCCAGCATTTT
TRBD1,TRBJ1-6,13,many,TRBV25-1,CASSWDSRSPLHF,TGTGCCAGCAGTTGGGACAGTCGGTCACCCCTCCACTTT
TRBD2,TRBJ2-7,17,-,TRBV7-9,CASSQDGSREGRVEQYF,TGCGCCAGCAGCCAAGATGGATCACGGGAGGGCAGGGTCGAGCAGTACTTC
-,TRBJ2-5,15,-,TRBV20-1,CSASGRSAPEETQYF,TGCAGTGCTAGTGGTCGGAGCGCACCTGAAGAGACCCAGTACTTC
TRBD2,TRBJ2-5,15,-,TRBV7-3,CASSTGLAGGETQYF,TGTGCCAGCAGTACGGGACTAGCGGGAGGGGAGACCCAGTACTTC
TRBD1,TRBJ1-1,14,-,TRBV2,CASTHTGADTEAFF,TGTGCCAGCACCCATACAGGGGCTGACACTGAAGCTTTCTTT
-,TRBJ1-4,12,-,TRBV5-1,CASSSMNEKLFF,TGCGCCAGCAGCTCGATGAATGAAAAACTGTTTTTT
-,TRBJ2-5,15,many,TRBV7-9,CASRAAQGWQETQYF,TGTGCCAGCCGAGCAGCCCAGGGTTGGCAAGAGACCCAGTACTTC
-,TRBJ2-6,16,-,TRBV7-2,CASSLAGSSPAYVLTF,TGTGCCAGCAGCTTAGCGGGCAGCTCACCAGCCTACGTCCTGACTTTC
-,TRBJ1-5,15,few,TRBV19,CASSPYLNSNQPQHF,TGTGCCAGTAGCCCGTACCTTAATAGCAATCAGCCCCAGCATTTT
-,TRBJ2-5,13,-,TRBV19,CASSITLQETQYF,TGTGCCAGTAGTATTACACTTCAAGAGACCCAGTACTTC
TRBD1,TRBJ1-4,16,-,TRBV15,CATSFYPGQGDEKLFF,TGTGCCACCAGCTTTTACCCGGGACAGGGGGATGAAAAACTGTTTTTT
-,TRBJ2-7,14,few,TRBV7-3,CASSIQRSSYEQYF,TGTGCCAGCAGCATCCAAAGGTCCTCCTACGAGCAGTACTTC
-,TRBJ2-7,13,-,TRBV6-5,CASSLHTHYEQYF,TGTGCCAGCAGTTTGCACACGCACTACGAGCAGTACTTC
-,TRBJ2-2,13,once,TRBV2,CASSYGNTGELFF,TGTGCCAGCAGTTATGGTAACACCGGGGAGCTGTTTTTT
-,TRBJ1-4,16,-,TRBV7-6,CASSSDRQGFNEKLFF,TGTGCCAGCAGCTCTGATCGGCAGGGCTTTAATGAAAAACTGTTTTTT
-,TRBJ1-5,15,-,TRBV29-1,CSSYGNRVESQPQHF,TGCAGCAGTTACGGCAACAGGGTAGAAAGTCAGCCCCAGCATTTT
-,TRBJ2-2,15,-,TRBV24-1,CATSDPTGNTGELFF,TGTGCCACCAGTGACCCAACAGGGAACACCGGGGAGCTGTTTTTT